The 22 T cell receptor beta chains reported below all come from one sample, sequenced in a study of blood T cell repertoires in COVID-19. Clones were read by immunoSEQ multiplex PCR, and TCRdb kept only the in-frame ones, dropping some. The sample yields around 300,000 clones, roughly 88% seen once. Source material: PBMCs or T cells enriched from blood (not recorded which). These receptors all stem from a young woman who had recovered from COVID-19.

The rearrangement uses TRBV27 and TRBJ1-6; TRBD1 matches 7 bases. Per germline, CDR1 MNHEY and CDR2 SMNVEV (reference sequence). The CDR3 has 14 residues. V gave up 5 bases and J gave up 10 bases; unmatched junction bases: 8. DNA of the CDR3: TGTGCCAGCAGTGCAAGGGACAGTAACTCACCCCTCCACTTT. It yields the protein CASSARDSNSPLHF.

The rearrangement joins TRBV28 to TRBJ1-1; 7 nucleotides line up with TRBD1. The ends lost 3 bases at V and 3 bases at J; junction bases unmatched: 4. Germline V lookup: CDR1 MDHEN, CDR2 SYDVKM. CDR3 length: 14 residues. The chain's CDR3 is CASSFGRGDTEAFF. For the CDR3, the DNA is TGTGCCAGCAGTTTCGGCAGGGGGGACACTGAAGCTTTCTTT.

The chain is built from TRBV3-1 (or the pseudogene TRBV3-2) and TRBJ2-3; 9 positions agree with TRBD2. V dropped 7 bases and J dropped 2; count of bases not matched to a gene: 4. Per germline, CDR1 LGHDT and CDR2 YNNKEL (reference sequence). This CDR3 is built from 14 residues. In DNA, the CDR3 is TGTGCCAGCAATGAGCGGGGGGACACAGATACGCAGTATTTT. This translates into CASNERGDTDTQYF.

The chain carries TRBV27 and TRBJ1-2; possibly TRBD1 for D (5 bases). Trimming took off 0 bases at V and 5 bases at J, with 16 bases between the two ends. This CDR3 is 16 amino acids long. Germline CDR1 reads MNHEY; CDR2 reads SMNVEV (reference sequence). CDR3 in amino acids: CASSLSHRSPLYGYTF. CDR3 DNA sequence: TGTGCCAGCAGTTTATCGCACAGGTCTCCCCTATATGGCTACACCTTC.

The chain is built from TRBV24-1 and TRBJ2-1; D may be TRBD2 (5 bases). V was shortened by 4 bases and J by 4 bases, with 10 bases between the two germline ends. The CDR3 runs 14 residues. CDR1 KGHDR and CDR2 SFDVKD come from the germline V gene. This chain's CDR3 is CATSEVGEYNEQFF. CDR3 bases: TGTGCCACCAGTGAGGTGGGAGAATACAATGAGCAGTTCTTC.

Concerning this clone: This same CDR3 is encoded by further DNA sequences in the sample. V gene TRBV5-1 combines with J gene TRBJ1-1, with a weak D call TRBD1 (6 bases). The V end lost 2 bases, the J end lost 5 bases, and 10 bases lay between the germline ends. Germline loops: CDR1 SGHRS, CDR2 YFSETQ. This CDR3 is 13 amino acids long. The CDR3 is CASSFAGATEAFF. The CDR3 DNA sequence: TGCGCCAGCAGCTTTGCAGGGGCAACTGAAGCTTTCTTT.

CDR3 amino acids: CAAGQGTYEQYF. The CDR3 DNA is TGTGCGGCGGGACAGGGGACCTACGAGCAGTACTTC. The chain links TRBV6-5 to TRBJ2-7, with 10 bases that match TRBD1. Germline CDR1 is MNHEY and CDR2 is SVGAGI. There are 12 residues in the CDR3.

This clone was recorded only once. The chain has TRBV24-1 and TRBJ1-1, with D unresolved. Germline-derived CDR1 and CDR2 are KGHDR and SFDVKD. V gave up 1 base and J gave up 6 bases, with 8 bases separating them. This CDR3 comprises 13 residues. CDR3 bases: TGTGCCACCAGTGATTTACCAGGTGCTGAAGCTTTCTTT. It is translated as CATSDLPGAEAFF.

The chain couples TRBV19 to TRBJ1-5; D ambiguous. CDR1 and CDR2 from the germline V gene are LNHDA and SQIVND (reference sequence). The CDR3 length is 13 residues. Deletions cut 2 bases from V and 2 bases from J, with 4 bases between. The CDR3 region has the DNA TGTGCCAGTAGTATACCAGGCAATCAGCCCCAGCATTTT. Translating it yields CASSIPGNQPQHF.

Here the CDR3 DNA reads TGCGCCAGCTCTTCCGTGGATACGCAGTATTTT. Translating it yields CASSSVDTQYF. This rearrangement joins TRBV4-3 to TRBJ2-3; no clear D. The V and J ends lost 8 bases and 6 bases respectively, with 9 bases between them. The CDR3 length is 11 residues. Germline V gives CDR1 LGHNA, CDR2 YSLEER.

The chain joins TRBV18 to TRBJ2-5; D gene uncertain. Germline V gene sequence: CDR1 KGHSH, CDR2 LQKENI. The CDR3 spans 14 residues. Between the trimmed V and J ends, which lost 3 bases and 5 bases, there was a span of 13 bases. The CDR3 sequence: CASSPTGFRETQYF. For the CDR3, the DNA is TGTGCCAGCTCACCTACCGGGTTCCGGGAGACCCAGTACTTC.

This chain connects TRBV10-3 to TRBJ1-2, with TRBD1 matching over 10 bases. Germline CDR1 is ENHRY and CDR2 is SYGVKD. The ends lost 10 bases at V and 7 bases at J; junction bases unmatched: 6. This CDR3 spans 12 amino acids. The CDR3 loop is CATRQGAGGYTF. For the CDR3, the DNA is TGTGCCACCCGACAGGGGGCGGGTGGCTACACCTTC.

This sequence joins TRBV7-9 and TRBJ2-7; D possibly corresponds to TRBD2 (5 bases). The CDR3 has 15 residues. The V and J ends lost 1 base and 0 bases respectively, with 10 bases between them. Germline-derived CDR1 and CDR2 are SEHNR and FQNEAQ (reference sequence). CDR3 coding DNA: TGTGCCAGCAGCTTAGGATCCGGGGTCTCCTACGAGCAGTACTTC. Translated, it gives CASSLGSGVSYEQYF.

The chain recombines TRBV11-2 with TRBJ1-1; D call uncertain. Trimming took off 3 bases at V and 11 bases at J, with 13 bases between the two ends. Germline V gives CDR1 SGHAT, CDR2 FQNNGV. This CDR3 is built from 12 residues. CDR3 nucleotides: TGTGCCAGCAGCTTCTCAGGTGCTTTTGCTTTCTTT. Translation gives CASSFSGAFAFF. Combining the CDR3 with reference TRBV11-2 and TRBJ1-1 gives the whole variable domain EAGVAQSPRYKIIEKRQSVAFWCNPISGHATLYWYQQILGQGPKLLIQFQNNGVVDDSQLPKDRFSAERLKGVDSTLKIQPAKLEDSAVYLCASSFSGAFAFFGQGTRLTVV.

The V and J genes are TRBV23-1 and TRBJ1-2, with 7 bases that match TRBD1. TRBV23-1 is filed as an ORF, its function uncertain. The CDR3 totals 14 residues. The ends lost 6 bases at V and 5 bases at J; junction bases unmatched: 9. The CDR3 sequence is CASSRTGAGYGYTF. The CDR3 nucleotides are TGCGCCAGCAGCCGAACAGGGGCAGGTTATGGCTACACCTTC.

The chain combines TRBV7-3 with TRBJ2-1; a weak D match, TRBD1 (5 bases). V was clipped by 4 bases and J by 10 bases, with 20 bases between them. Germline CDR1 and CDR2: SGHTA and FQGTGA. The CDR3 spans 15 residues. The CDR3 nucleotides read TGTGCCAGCAGCTCGGGCCAGGGCCACCGTCGGGAGCAGTTCTTC. It translates to CASSSGQGHRREQFF.

The rearrangement uses TRBV19 and TRBJ2-3, with 10 positions matching TRBD2. CDR1 is LNHDA and CDR2 is SQIVND in the germline V gene (reference sequence). Trimming cost V 5 bases and J 4 bases; bases outside gene matches: 9. This CDR3 region has 16 residues. The CDR3: CASSSTLAGVADTQYF. The CDR3 DNA is TGTGCCAGTAGTTCAACTCTAGCGGGAGTAGCAGATACGCAGTATTTT.

The J gene is TRBJ2-2, the V gene TRBV30; 10 bases match TRBD2. The CDR3 contains 17 residues. Unmatched junction bases numbered 12, after V lost 4 bases and J lost 4 bases. CDR1 is GTSNPN, CDR2 SVGIG, per germline (reference sequence). CDR3 nucleotide sequence: TGTGCCTGGATTACCCGAGCGGGGGGGCCAAGCACCGGGGAGCTGTTTTTT. This encodes CAWITRAGGPSTGELFF.

This rearrangement joins TRBV6-4 to TRBJ2-3; 11 bases are shared with TRBD2. Per germline, CDR1 MRHNA and CDR2 SNTAGT. This CDR3 has 15 amino acids. The junction had 3 bases not matched to a gene; V was cut back by 3 bases and J by 4 bases. The CDR3 DNA reads as TGTGCCAGCAGTGAATTAGCGGGAGGGTCAGATACGCAGTATTTT. It is translated as CASSELAGGSDTQYF.

The chain recombines TRBV19 with TRBJ1-2, with 9 bases lining up with TRBD1. The CDR3 totals 15 residues. Germline V gives CDR1 LNHDA, CDR2 SQIVND (reference sequence). J gave up 4 bases and V 2 bases, and 5 bases lay outside the gene matches. CDR3 nucleotide sequence: TGTGCCAGTAGTATACCGGGACAGGGCGTCTATGGCTACACCTTC. Encoded protein: CASSIPGQGVYGYTF.

This clone has a single count. The chain combines TRBV5-8 with TRBJ1-5, with D perhaps TRBD1 (5 bases). Germline V gene data show CDR1 as SGHTS and CDR2 as YDEGEE. The V gene lost 0 bases and the J gene lost 8 bases, with 15 bases spanning the gap. This CDR3 is built from 15 residues. CDR3 coding DNA: TGTGCCAGCAGCTTGGTCGTGGGGGGGAGGGAGCCCCAGCATTTT. Residues: CASSLVVGGREPQHF.

The chain combines TRBV11-2 with TRBJ2-1; 8 bases align to TRBD2. This CDR3 has 15 residues. Trimming cost V 2 bases and J 5 bases; bases outside gene matches: 5. Germline V gene sequence: CDR1 SGHAT, CDR2 FQNNGV. CDR3 loop: CASSLRGGLNNEQFF. The CDR3 DNA follows: TGTGCCAGCAGCTTACGGGGGGGTCTCAACAATGAGCAGTTCTTC.